The TCR beta chain under discussion was sequenced for a study of radiotherapy plus CTLA-4 blockade in lung cancer. The study's findings and limits: TCR clones originating in tumors grew in number in blood after radiotherapy plus ipilimumab. Alongside interferon-beta, early blood T cell clone dynamics were reportedly the best predictor of response.

A word on this clone: Antigen: not known.

This CDR3 is built from 13 residues. Trimming removed 3 bases at V and 4 bases at J, with 10 bases between. From germline, CDR1 is SGHVS and CDR2 FQNEAQ. The repertoire was sequenced with immunoSEQ multiplex PCR; TCRdb's copy has only in-frame clones and lacks some. This table has 9,500 to 15,000 clones, around four fifths appearing once. The TCR was taken from a human donor with non-small cell lung cancer that progressed on radiotherapy plus ipilimumab. Sequenced material: peripheral blood, taken from a patient treated with radiotherapy plus ipilimumab. The chain carries TRBV7-8 and TRBJ2-7; D gene uncertain. The CDR3 spells CASSFGESYEQYF. DNA of the CDR3: TGTGCCAGCAGCTTTGGGGAAAGTTACGAGCAGTACTTC.